One and the same sample provided the 18 T cell receptor beta chains below, sequenced in a study of blood T cell repertoires in COVID-19. Sequencing used immunoSEQ multiplex PCR; TCRdb keeps in-frame clones, though not all of them. The sample holds tens of thousands of clones, about 91% seen once. The sequencing input was peripheral blood. The receptors stem from a human donor with active COVID-19. The donor label of this sample is uncertain.

CDR3 nucleotide sequence: TGTGCCAGCAGCAGGACAGACTCTGGAAACACCATATATTTT. It is translated as CASSRTDSGNTIYF. J is TRBJ1-3 and V is TRBV6-5; a weak D match, TRBD1 (6 bases). Trimming pared 6 bases from V and 0 bases from J, leaving 9 bases between. Germline loops: CDR1 MNHEY, CDR2 SVGAGI. The CDR3 is 14 residues long.

This clone was detected only a few times. CDR3 sequence: CASRRYDSLESEAFF. The CDR3 DNA follows: TGTGCCAGTAGGCGGTACGACAGCCTAGAATCTGAAGCTTTCTTT. The chain recombines TRBV19 with TRBJ1-1; D possibly corresponds to TRBD1 (5 bases). The CDR3 runs to 15 residues. V lost 6 bases and J lost 6, with 20 bases in between. Germline assignment: CDR1 LNHDA and CDR2 SQIVND (reference sequence).

This chain uses TRBV6-5 with TRBJ2-7; D perhaps matches TRBD1 (5 bases). The CDR3 totals 13 residues. V lost 8 bases, J lost 0 bases, and 11 bases lay in between. CDR1 and CDR2 (germline): MNHEY, SVGAGI. As DNA, the CDR3 is TGTGCCAGCGGCAGACAGAGCTCCTACGAGCAGTACTTC. Protein: CASGRQSSYEQYF.

V gene TRBV3-1 (or the pseudogene TRBV3-2) combines with J gene TRBJ2-1, with D perhaps TRBD1 (5 bases). Trimming removed 6 bases at V and 0 bases at J, with 9 bases between. CDR1 and CDR2 (germline): LGHDT, YNNKEL (reference sequence). The CDR3 spans 14 residues. The CDR3 DNA follows: TGTGCCAGCAGAAAAAGGGGCTCCTACAATGAGCAGTTCTTC. Translated, it gives CASRKRGSYNEQFF.

This chain joins TRBV5-4 and TRBJ2-2; 8 nucleotides align to TRBD1. The CDR3 runs 16 residues. With V trimmed by 0 bases and J by 2 bases, 3 bases remained unmatched. Germline-derived CDR1 and CDR2 are SGHNT and YYREEE (reference sequence). The CDR3 DNA is TGTGCCAGCAGCTTGGGGACAGGGCAAAACACCGGGGAGCTGTTTTTT. Translated, it gives CASSLGTGQNTGELFF.

This clone has just one count. V gene TRBV11-2 combines with J gene TRBJ2-3; the D gene is possibly TRBD1 (5 bases). Germline V gene sequence: CDR1 SGHAT, CDR2 FQNNGV. The CDR3 has 16 residues. Trimming stripped 9 bases from V and 0 bases from J, with 19 bases between. The CDR3: CASAVHRSASTDTQYF. In DNA, the CDR3 is TGTGCCAGTGCGGTTCACAGGTCCGCTAGCACAGATACGCAGTATTTT.

The chain's CDR3 is CASSQMDRGNTEAFF. DNA for the CDR3: TGCGCCAGCAGCCAGATGGACAGGGGAAACACTGAAGCTTTCTTT. This chain links TRBV4-1 with TRBJ1-1; 9 bases are a match to TRBD1. This CDR3 has 15 amino acids. CDR1 MGHRA and CDR2 YSYEKL come from the germline V gene. Trimming at V came to 3 bases and at J to 2 bases, leaving 4 bases not matched to a gene.

The V gene is TRBV7-2, the J gene TRBJ1-3; the match to TRBD1 covers 8 bases. The CDR3 length is 15 residues. V lost 7 bases to trimming and J lost 4 bases; unmatched junction nucleotides: 9. Germline assignment: CDR1 SGHTA and CDR2 FQGNSA. CDR3 residues: CASTPGDRLGNTIYF. CDR3 coding DNA: TGTGCCAGCACCCCGGGGGACAGGTTAGGAAACACCATATATTTT. Based on the CDR3 plus reference TRBV7-2 and TRBJ1-3, the full variable domain is GAGVSQSPSNKVTEKGKDVELRCDPISGHTALYWYRQSLGQGLEFLIYFQGNSAPDKSGLPSDRFSAERTGGSVSTLTIQRTQQEDSAVYLCASTPGDRLGNTIYFGEGSWLTVV.

This sequence joins TRBV28 and TRBJ2-7, with TRBD2 matching 8 bases. This CDR3 has 17 residues. The germline V gene has CDR1 MDHEN and CDR2 SYDVKM. Losses at the gene ends were 4 bases for V and 4 bases for J; bases not matched to a gene: 15. The CDR3 protein is CASSSGLTRRGAYEQYF. The CDR3, as DNA: TGTGCCAGCAGTTCTGGTTTAACTCGGCGGGGGGCGTACGAGCAGTACTTC.

The CDR3 bases are TGCGCCAGCAGCTTGGATAGGGGTATGAACACTGAAGCTTTCTTT. It specifies CASSLDRGMNTEAFF. The rearrangement uses TRBV5-1 and TRBJ1-1, with D perhaps matching TRBD1 (5 bases). V was trimmed by 0 bases and J by 0 bases, leaving 9 bases between them. Per the germline V gene, CDR1 is SGHRS and CDR2 is YFSETQ. There are 15 residues in the CDR3.

The gene calls are TRBV28 and TRBJ1-1, with 10 bases lining up with TRBD1. There are 18 residues in the CDR3. Germline values: CDR1 MDHEN, CDR2 SYDVKM. J was trimmed by 3 bases and V by 0 bases; bases with no gene match: 10. The CDR3 loop reads CASSLWTGGEGMDTEAFF. CDR3 DNA sequence: TGTGCCAGCAGTTTATGGACAGGGGGCGAAGGTATGGACACTGAAGCTTTCTTT.

The V gene is TRBV20-1, the J gene TRBJ1-1; D gene unclear. The V and J ends lost 3 bases and 5 bases respectively, with 13 bases between them. CDR3 length: 13 residues. Germline CDR1 and CDR2: DFQATT and SNEGSKA (reference sequence). CDR3 DNA: TGCAGTGCTAGTCGGGTGGGTATGACTGAAGCTTTCTTT. This encodes CSASRVGMTEAFF.

V usage is TRBV10-3 and J usage is TRBJ2-3, with 7 bases identical to TRBD1. The V gene's germline CDR1 is ENHRY and CDR2 SYGVKD. V lost 9 bases and J lost 4; bases outside the gene matches: 19. This CDR3 is built from 17 residues. The CDR3 reads CAIKPLFEGALPDTQYF. The CDR3 DNA reads as TGTGCCATAAAACCCCTTTTTGAGGGGGCGCTCCCAGATACGCAGTATTTT.

The rearrangement joins TRBV7-2 to TRBJ1-3; 7 nucleotides agree with TRBD1. The CDR3 consists of 14 residues. The J segment lost 3 bases and the V segment lost 2 bases, leaving 1 base of the junction unmatched. Germline CDR1 reads SGHTA; CDR2 reads FQGNSA. The CDR3 DNA reads as TGTGCCAGCAGCTTAAGGGACAGTGGAAACACCATATATTTT. It encodes CASSLRDSGNTIYF.

This sequence joins TRBV5-4 and TRBJ1-3; the D gene is possibly TRBD1 (5 bases). The CDR3 has 14 amino acids. V lost 6 bases, J lost 3 bases, and 13 bases lay in between. Germline V lookup: CDR1 SGHNT, CDR2 YYREEE (reference sequence). CDR3 loop: CASTAREDGNTIYF. In nucleotides, the CDR3 is TGTGCCAGCACCGCCAGGGAGGATGGAAACACCATATATTTT.

This clone was detected a few times. The CDR3 sequence: CASSRSGLAGEISYNEQFF. CDR3 sequence (DNA): TGTGCCAGCAGCCGGAGTGGACTAGCGGGGGAAATCTCCTACAATGAGCAGTTCTTC. The gene calls are TRBV3-1 (or the pseudogene TRBV3-2) and TRBJ2-1, with 13 bases identical to TRBD2. Germline V lookup: CDR1 LGHDT, CDR2 YNNKEL (reference sequence). V lost 4 bases to trimming and J lost 0 bases; unmatched junction nucleotides: 9. The CDR3 has 19 residues.

J is TRBJ1-2 and V is TRBV4-1, with no clear D. The CDR3 contains 15 residues. Germline-derived CDR1 and CDR2 are MGHRA and YSYEKL. Trimming cost V 1 base and J 0 bases, with 9 bases left between them. The CDR3 spells CASSQGLLANYGYTF. CDR3 nucleotides: TGCGCCAGCAGCCAAGGACTGTTAGCTAACTATGGCTACACCTTC.

This clone was found once. The chain has TRBV12-5 and TRBJ1-1; D is undetermined. Looked up from germline, CDR1 is LGHNT and CDR2 is FRNRAP. CDR3 size: 12 residues. V shed 2 bases and J shed 8 bases, with 9 bases lying between them. In DNA, the CDR3 is TGTGCTAGTGGTTTGTCTGGAGGCGAAGCTTTCTTT. Amino acids: CASGLSGGEAFF. Together with reference TRBV12-5 and TRBJ1-1, the CDR3 gives the full variable domain: DARVTQTPRHKVTEMGQEVTMRCQPILGHNTVFWYRQTMMQGLELLAYFRNRAPLDDSGMPKDRFSAEMPDATLATLKIQPSEPRDSAVYFCASGLSGGEAFFGQGTRLTVV.